This T cell receptor beta chain is drawn from a study of shared clonotypes between healthy human individuals. The study drew its donors from healthy HIV-negative adults without recent acute infections or vaccinations. Adult Caucasians living in Nashville, Tennessee made up all of the donors. General study findings and limits: Researchers found naive subsets generally carried larger estimated richness than memory subsets.

Assay used: immunoSEQ multiplex PCR; TCRdb lists only in-frame clones, some missing. The sample holds about 2.4 million clones, over 85% seen once. The length of the CDR3 is 15 residues. Germline values: CDR1 SQVTM, CDR2 ANQGSEA. After removal of 5 bases from V and 9 bases from J, the junction contained 9 bases not matched to a gene. As to this clone: Its antigen is undetermined.

Sequenced input: naive CD4+ T cells sorted from blood. Subset specified: CD45RA+ positively selected. This chain joins TRBV29-1 and TRBJ2-1; TRBD2 aligns across 14 bases. This sequence originates from a man aged 18 to 35 in good health. CDR3 sequence: CSVPLGLAGVGEQFF. CDR3 sequence (DNA): TGCAGCGTTCCCCTGGGACTAGCGGGAGTTGGTGAGCAGTTCTTC.